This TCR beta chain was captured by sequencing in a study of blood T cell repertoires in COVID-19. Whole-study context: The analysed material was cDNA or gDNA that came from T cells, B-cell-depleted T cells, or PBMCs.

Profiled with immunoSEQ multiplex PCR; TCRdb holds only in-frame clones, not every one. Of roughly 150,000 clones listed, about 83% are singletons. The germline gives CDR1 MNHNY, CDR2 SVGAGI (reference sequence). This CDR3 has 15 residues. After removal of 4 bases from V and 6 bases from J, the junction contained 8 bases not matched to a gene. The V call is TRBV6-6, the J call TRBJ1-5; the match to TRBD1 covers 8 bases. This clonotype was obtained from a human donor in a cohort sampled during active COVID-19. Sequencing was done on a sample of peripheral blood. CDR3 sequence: CASSSGQGRSQPQHF. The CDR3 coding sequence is TGTGCCAGCAGTTCCGGACAGGGCCGGAGTCAGCCCCAGCATTTT.